The 22 T cell receptor beta chains presented below share a single source sample, sequenced in a study of regulatory T cells in long-lasting Graves disease. Described time point: persistent/refractory GD, antithyroid drugs over 5 years with positive TRAb. Extracted RNA from PBMCs served as the source of the TCR library. Through Arm-PCR of CDR3 regions and iRepertoire HTBI primers, TCR beta libraries were built. TCRdb recomputed calls from the multiplex PCR reads with MiXCR, one row per CDR3 protein. The sample records under 450,000 distinct CDR3 sequences, 20% to 30% being singletons. The material sequenced was peripheral blood mononuclear cells (PBMCs), taken when the disease was refractory, from a patient treated with antithyroid drugs. The receptors were gathered from a female donor with Graves disease.

The gene calls are TRBV29-1 and TRBJ1-2; D gene ambiguous. The V end lost 6 bases, the J end lost 3 bases, and 8 bases lay between the germline ends. Germline V gene data show CDR1 as SQVTM and CDR2 as ANQGSEA. This CDR3 has 11 residues. Here the CDR3 reads CSVARDYGYTF. The CDR3 DNA follows: TGCAGCGTAGCCAGAGACTATGGCTACACCTTC.

This clonotype appeared many times. The V call is TRBV20-1, the J call TRBJ2-4; D gene uncertain. The CDR3 length is 14 residues. Per germline, CDR1 DFQATT and CDR2 SNEGSKA (reference sequence). Trimming took off 4 bases at V and 0 bases at J, with 10 bases between the two ends. In DNA form, the CDR3 reads TGCAGTGCTAAGAGAACAGAAGCCAAAAACATTCAGTACTTC. Amino acid sequence: CSAKRTEAKNIQYF.

This chain links TRBV12-3 or TRBV12-4 with TRBJ2-1, with a weak D call TRBD2 (6 bases). CDR3 length: 14 amino acids. The ends were cut back, 6 bases at V and 15 bases at J, with 24 bases in the middle. CDR3 loop: CASSNDLGGFNLFF. CDR3 coding DNA: TGTGCCAGCAGCAATGACTTGGGGGGTTTCAATCTGTTCTTC.

This clonotype was observed a handful of times. The J gene is TRBJ1-5, the V gene TRBV18, with D perhaps matching TRBD1 (5 bases). The CDR3 is 14 amino acids. Trimming pared 2 bases from V and 3 bases from J, leaving 8 bases between. CDR1 and CDR2 from the germline V gene are KGHSH and LQKENI. CDR3 nucleotides: TGTGCCAGCTCACCATTGGGACCCAATCAGCCCCAGCATTTT. Protein product: CASSPLGPNQPQHF.

The V call is TRBV18, the J call TRBJ2-7; 10 nucleotides match TRBD2. Per the germline V gene, CDR1 is KGHSH and CDR2 is LQKENI. There are 16 residues in the CDR3. Unmatched junction bases numbered 8, after V lost 1 base and J lost 5 bases. The CDR3, as DNA: TGTGCCAGCTCACCACGGGCTAGCGGGAGAGATCACGAGCAGTACTTC. This translates into CASSPRASGRDHEQYF. Based on the CDR3 plus reference TRBV18 and TRBJ2-7, the full variable domain is NAGVMQNPRHLVRRRGQEARLRCSPMKGHSHVYWYRQLPEEGLKFMVYLQKENIIDESGMPKERFSAEFPKEGPSILRIQQVVRGDSAAYFCASSPRASGRDHEQYFGPGTRLTVT.

The chain has TRBV19 and TRBJ1-5, with D unclear. Trimming left V 9 bases short and J 5 bases short, with 14 bases between. Germline CDR1 LNHDA, CDR2 SQIVND (reference sequence). CDR3 length: 13 residues. CDR3 region: CASGRSGDQPQHF. The CDR3 DNA sequence: TGTGCCAGCGGGAGGTCCGGGGATCAGCCCCAGCATTTT.

This clonotype was recorded at least ten times. V gene TRBV28 combines with J gene TRBJ1-2; the D gene is possibly TRBD1 (5 bases). This CDR3 comprises 14 residues. Per germline, CDR1 MDHEN and CDR2 SYDVKM. Trimming removed 2 bases from V and 7 bases from J, with 14 bases in between. CDR3 bases: TGTGCCAGCAGTTTACTCGAGGGGCTTGGTGGCTACACCTTC. Amino acid sequence: CASSLLEGLGGYTF.

About this clonotype itself: This may arise from a read error, as a much more abundant clone is one base away. DNA of the CDR3: TGTGCCAGCAGTGTATCTTCCTCTGGGGGCGAGCAGTACTTC. The encoded protein is CASSVSSSGGEQYF. The J gene is TRBJ2-7, the V gene TRBV25-1; tentatively, D is TRBD1 or TRBD2 (5 bases each). Germline assignment: CDR1 MGHDK and CDR2 SYGVNS. V dropped 4 bases and J dropped 6 bases, with 16 bases sitting between them. This CDR3 has 14 amino acids.

In this sample, this clonotype turned up many times. The CDR3 is CASSFYWGGGPTSGNQPQHF. CDR3 coding DNA: TGTGCCAGCAGTTTTTACTGGGGGGGGGGGCCGACAAGTGGCAATCAGCCCCAGCATTTT. The rearrangement uses TRBV28 and TRBJ1-5; perhaps TRBD1 as D (6 bases). This CDR3 is 20 amino acids long. Trimming removed 3 bases from V and 2 bases from J, with 26 bases in between. Germline V CDR1 and CDR2: MDHEN, SYDVKM.

J is TRBJ1-1 and V is TRBV6-2 or TRBV6-3; TRBD1 agrees at 7 bases. V gave up 5 bases and J gave up 1 base; unmatched junction bases: 16. This CDR3 is 18 amino acids long. The V gene's germline CDR1 is MNHEY and CDR2 SVGEGT. The CDR3 region has the DNA TGTGCCAGCAGTGACCCCCCGGGACAGAGTAACCCGAACACTGAAGCTTTCTTT. Protein sequence: CASSDPPGQSNPNTEAFF.

This clonotype was seen ten or more times. The chain carries TRBV7-2 and TRBJ1-5, with D maybe TRBD1 (6 bases). The CDR3 extends over 15 amino acids. The V gene lost 3 bases and the J gene lost 1 base, with 10 bases spanning the gap. Germline V gives CDR1 SGHTA, CDR2 FQGNSA. The CDR3 sequence is CASSLVGQSNQPQHF. CDR3 coding DNA: TGTGCCAGCAGCTTGGTCGGACAGAGCAATCAGCCCCAGCATTTT. The whole variable domain, filled in from reference TRBV7-2 and TRBJ1-5, reads GAGVSQSPSNKVTEKGKDVELRCDPISGHTALYWYRQSLGQGLEFLIYFQGNSAPDKSGLPSDRFSAERTGGSVSTLTIQRTQQEDSAVYLCASSLVGQSNQPQHFGDGTRLSIL.

This chain connects TRBV18 to TRBJ1-1, with TRBD1 as a possible D gene (5 bases). The V end was cut by 0 bases, the J end by 0 bases, with 8 bases between. The CDR3 totals 15 residues. CDR1 is KGHSH, CDR2 LQKENI, per germline. DNA for the CDR3: TGTGCCAGCTCACCACCGCGAGGGGTGAACACTGAAGCTTTCTTT. This encodes CASSPPRGVNTEAFF.

This clonotype has just one count. CDR3 nucleotides: TGTGCCAGCAGCCGGAAAGGGGACTCACCCCTCCACTTT. Its translation is CASSRKGDSPLHF. The chain links TRBV7-3 to TRBJ1-6, with D tentatively TRBD1 (5 bases). This CDR3 comprises 13 residues. V dropped 5 bases and J dropped 10 bases, with 12 bases sitting between them. Germline CDR1 reads SGHTA; CDR2 reads FQGTGA.

This clonotype has a single count. A much larger clone sits a single nucleotide away, making a read error possible. This chain uses TRBV19 with TRBJ2-7; 7 nucleotides line up with TRBD2. Germline trimming cut 9 bases from V and 9 bases from J; bases unmatched to any gene: 8. CDR1 is LNHDA and CDR2 is SQIVND in the germline V gene (reference sequence). The CDR3 contains 11 residues. CDR3 sequence reads: CASGRGERQYF. CDR3 in DNA: TGTGCCAGCGGACGGGGGGAAAGGCAGTACTTC.

The chain couples TRBV6-1 to TRBJ1-5; TRBD1 aligns across 7 bases. V lost 8 bases, J lost 7 bases, and 11 bases stayed unmatched. The CDR3 has 14 residues. Germline CDR1 reads MNHNS; CDR2 reads SASEGT. Written as DNA, the CDR3 is TGTGCCAGCGAAACCTACCAGGGGGACCAGCCCCAGCATTTT. Its translation is CASETYQGDQPQHF.

There are many counts of this clonotype. This chain uses TRBV2 with TRBJ1-5; D is undetermined. Per germline, CDR1 SNHLY and CDR2 FYNNEI. This CDR3 has 16 amino acids. V dropped 8 bases and J dropped 0 bases, with 17 bases sitting between them. DNA for the CDR3: TGTGCCAGCGGAGAGAGACCCAACTTTAGCAATCAGCCCCAGCATTTT. Translated: CASGERPNFSNQPQHF. Looking up the rest from reference TRBV2 and TRBJ1-5 gives the full variable domain: EPEVTQTPSHQVTQMGQEVILRCVPISNHLYFYWYRQILGQKVEFLVSFYNNEISEKSEIFDDQFSVERPDGSNFTLKIRSTKLEDSAMYFCASGERPNFSNQPQHFGDGTRLSIL.

Concerning this clonotype: Since a far larger clone is one base different, this is likely a read error. The chain employs TRBV24-1 and TRBJ2-1; D is unresolved. V was shortened by 6 bases and J by 10 bases, with 15 bases between the two germline ends. The CDR3 is 13 amino acids. The germline V gene has CDR1 KGHDR and CDR2 SFDVKD. The CDR3 protein is CATSRKESYEQFF. Here the CDR3 DNA reads TGTGCCACCAGTAGGAAGGAGTCGTACGAGCAGTTCTTC.

The genes are TRBV7-2 and TRBJ2-1; TRBD2 aligns across 7 bases. The CDR3 runs 16 residues. The junction had 19 bases not matched to a gene; V was cut back by 5 bases and J by 12 bases. Germline V gene lookup returns CDR1 SGHTA and CDR2 FQGNSA. The CDR3 is CASSQSVLVAGFGQFF. CDR3 DNA: TGTGCCAGCAGCCAGTCGGTTCTAGTAGCGGGTTTTGGGCAGTTCTTC.

CDR3 sequence reads: CASSFRDVSSYEQYF. The CDR3 DNA is TGTGCCAGCAGCTTCCGGGACGTAAGCTCCTACGAGCAGTACTTC. The J gene is TRBJ2-7, the V gene TRBV7-2; D may correspond to TRBD1 or TRBD2 (5 bases each). V lost 3 bases, J lost 0 bases, and 12 bases lay in between. Germline V gives CDR1 SGHTA, CDR2 FQGNSA. The CDR3 sequence is 15 residues long.

This sequence joins TRBV7-9 and TRBJ2-7, with a weak D call TRBD1 (5 bases). V was shortened by 4 bases and J by 6 bases, with 25 bases between the two germline ends. CDR3 size: 17 residues. Per germline, CDR1 SEHNR and CDR2 FQNEAQ (reference sequence). This CDR3 reads CASSSSDTSTDPFEQYF. DNA of the CDR3: TGTGCCAGCAGCTCCTCGGACACTTCGACCGACCCTTTCGAGCAGTACTTC.

Many counts were recorded for this clonotype. This chain connects TRBV7-2 to TRBJ2-7; D is unclear. The CDR3 spans 14 residues. Trimming stripped 4 bases from V and 5 bases from J, with 15 bases between. Germline V gene lookup returns CDR1 SGHTA and CDR2 FQGNSA. Here the CDR3 reads CASSYGSTFNEQYF. CDR3 DNA sequence: TGTGCCAGCAGCTATGGAAGCACCTTCAACGAGCAGTACTTC.

In its sample, this clonotype was seen a few times. The chain couples TRBV4-3 to TRBJ2-7; D is unclear. V lost 0 bases to trimming and J lost 1 base, with 4 bases between them. CDR1 is LGHNA and CDR2 is YSLEER in the germline V gene. The CDR3 has 13 residues. The CDR3 sequence is CASSQDGSYEQYF. As DNA, the CDR3 is TGCGCCAGCAGCCAAGATGGGTCCTACGAGCAGTACTTC.